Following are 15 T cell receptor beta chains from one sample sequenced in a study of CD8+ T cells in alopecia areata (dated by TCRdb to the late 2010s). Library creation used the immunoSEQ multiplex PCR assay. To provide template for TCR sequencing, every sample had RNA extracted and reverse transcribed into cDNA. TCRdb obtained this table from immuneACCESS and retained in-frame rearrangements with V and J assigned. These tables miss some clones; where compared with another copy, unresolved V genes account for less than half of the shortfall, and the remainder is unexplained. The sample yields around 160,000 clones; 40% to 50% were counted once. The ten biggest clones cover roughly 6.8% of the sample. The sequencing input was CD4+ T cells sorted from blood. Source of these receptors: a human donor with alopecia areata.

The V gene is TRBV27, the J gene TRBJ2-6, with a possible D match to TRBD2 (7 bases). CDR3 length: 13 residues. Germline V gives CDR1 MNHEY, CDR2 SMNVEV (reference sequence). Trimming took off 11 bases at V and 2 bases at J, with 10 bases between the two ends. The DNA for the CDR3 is TGTGCCTCCGGGGGGCCTGGGGCCAACGTCCTGACTTTC. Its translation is CASGGPGANVLTF.

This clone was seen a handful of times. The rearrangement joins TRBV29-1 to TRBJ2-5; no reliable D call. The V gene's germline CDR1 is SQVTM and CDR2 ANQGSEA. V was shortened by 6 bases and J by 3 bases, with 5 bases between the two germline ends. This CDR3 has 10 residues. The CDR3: CSVGKETQYF. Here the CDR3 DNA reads TGCAGCGTAGGAAAAGAGACCCAGTACTTC.

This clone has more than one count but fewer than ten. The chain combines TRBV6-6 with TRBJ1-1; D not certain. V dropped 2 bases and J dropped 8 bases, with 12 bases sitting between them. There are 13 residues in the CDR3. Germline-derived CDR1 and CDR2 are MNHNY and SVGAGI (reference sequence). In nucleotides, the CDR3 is TGTGCCAGCAGTTACGGGCCAGCGATCGAAGCTTTCTTT. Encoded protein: CASSYGPAIEAFF.

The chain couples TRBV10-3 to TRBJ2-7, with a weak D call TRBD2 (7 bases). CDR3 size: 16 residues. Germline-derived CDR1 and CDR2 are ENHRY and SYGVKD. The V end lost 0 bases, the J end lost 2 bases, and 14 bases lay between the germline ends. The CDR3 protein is CAISESRGGLTYEQYF. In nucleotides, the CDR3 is TGTGCCATCAGTGAGTCGAGGGGGGGCCTCACCTACGAGCAGTACTTC.

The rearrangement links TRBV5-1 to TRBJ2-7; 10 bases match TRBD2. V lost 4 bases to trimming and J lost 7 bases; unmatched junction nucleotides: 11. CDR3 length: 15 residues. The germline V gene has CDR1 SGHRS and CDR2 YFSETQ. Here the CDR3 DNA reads TGCGCCAGCAGCACCCGAGCGGGAGGGCCTTTAGAGCAGTACTTC. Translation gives CASSTRAGGPLEQYF.

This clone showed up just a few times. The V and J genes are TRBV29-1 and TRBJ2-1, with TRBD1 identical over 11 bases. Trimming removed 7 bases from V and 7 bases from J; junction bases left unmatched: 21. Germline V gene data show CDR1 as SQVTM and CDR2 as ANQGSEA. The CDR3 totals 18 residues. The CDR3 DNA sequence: TGCAGCGCCCGGACAGGGGGCGGACTAGCGCCCATTGGGAATGAGCAGTTCTTC. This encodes CSARTGGGLAPIGNEQFF.

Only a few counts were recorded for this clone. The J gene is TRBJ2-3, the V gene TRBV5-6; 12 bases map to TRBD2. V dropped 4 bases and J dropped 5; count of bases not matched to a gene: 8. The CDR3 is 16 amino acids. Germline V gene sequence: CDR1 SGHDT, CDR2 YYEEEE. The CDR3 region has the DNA TGTGCCAGCAGCCTGTGGACTAGCGGGATTCAAGATACGCAGTATTTT. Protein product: CASSLWTSGIQDTQYF.

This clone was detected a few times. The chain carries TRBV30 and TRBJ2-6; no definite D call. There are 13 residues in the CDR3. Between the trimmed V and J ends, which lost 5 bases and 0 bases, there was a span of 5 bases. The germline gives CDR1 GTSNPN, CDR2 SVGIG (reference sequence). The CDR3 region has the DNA TGTGCCTGGGGTCGCTCTGGGGCCAACGTCCTGACTTTC. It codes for CAWGRSGANVLTF.

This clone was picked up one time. The CDR3 sequence is CSVGGLHLGTQYF. In DNA form, the CDR3 reads TGCAGCGTGGGGGGCCTCCACTTGGGGACCCAGTACTTC. The rearrangement links TRBV29-1 to TRBJ2-5; D possibly matches TRBD1 or TRBD2 (6 bases each). The germline V and J ends were trimmed by 6 bases and 7 bases, with 18 bases remaining between them. Germline loops: CDR1 SQVTM, CDR2 ANQGSEA. The CDR3 spans 13 residues. The full variable domain, its missing parts supplied by reference TRBV29-1 and TRBJ2-5, is SAVISQKPSRDICQRGTSLTIQCQVDSQVTMMFWYRQQPGQSLTLIATANQGSEATYESGFVIDKFPISRPNLTFSTLTVSNMSPEDSSIYLCSVGGLHLGTQYFGPGTRLLVL.

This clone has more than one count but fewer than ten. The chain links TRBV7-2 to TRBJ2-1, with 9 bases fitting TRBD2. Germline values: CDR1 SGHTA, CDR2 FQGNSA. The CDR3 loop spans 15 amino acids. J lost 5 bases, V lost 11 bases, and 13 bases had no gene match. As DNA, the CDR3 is TGTGCCGACTCCGATGGGACTAGCCGTCACAATGAGCAGTTCTTC. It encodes CADSDGTSRHNEQFF. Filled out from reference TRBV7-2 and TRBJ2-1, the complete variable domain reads GAGVSQSPSNKVTEKGKDVELRCDPISGHTALYWYRQSLGQGLEFLIYFQGNSAPDKSGLPSDRFSAERTGGSVSTLTIQRTQQEDSAVYLCADSDGTSRHNEQFFGPGTRLTVL.

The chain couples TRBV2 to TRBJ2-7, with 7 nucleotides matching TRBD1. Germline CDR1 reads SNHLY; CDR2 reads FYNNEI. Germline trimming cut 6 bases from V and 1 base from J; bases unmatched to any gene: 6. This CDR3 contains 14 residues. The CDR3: CASRLETGSYEQYF. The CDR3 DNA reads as TGTGCCAGCAGATTGGAGACAGGGTCCTACGAGCAGTACTTC.

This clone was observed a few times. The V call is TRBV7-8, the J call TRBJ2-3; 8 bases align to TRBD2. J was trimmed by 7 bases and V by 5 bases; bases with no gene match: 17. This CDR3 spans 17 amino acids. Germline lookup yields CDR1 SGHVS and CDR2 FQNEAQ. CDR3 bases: TGTGCCAGCAGCCCATATATGCGGGGTAGCGGGACATATACGCAGTATTTT. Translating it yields CASSPYMRGSGTYTQYF.

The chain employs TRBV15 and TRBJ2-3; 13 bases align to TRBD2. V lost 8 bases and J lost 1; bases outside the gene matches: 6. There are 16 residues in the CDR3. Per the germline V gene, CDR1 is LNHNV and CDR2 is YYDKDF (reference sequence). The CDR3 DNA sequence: TGTGCCACCGAACACGGACTAGCGGGAGGCACAGATACGCAGTATTTT. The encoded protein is CATEHGLAGGTDTQYF. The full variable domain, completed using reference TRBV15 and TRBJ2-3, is DAMVIQNPRYQVTQFGKPVTLSCSQTLNHNVMYWYQQKSSQAPKLLFHYYDKDFNNEADTPDNFQSRRPNTSFCFLDIRSPGLGDTAMYLCATEHGLAGGTDTQYFGPGTRLTVL.

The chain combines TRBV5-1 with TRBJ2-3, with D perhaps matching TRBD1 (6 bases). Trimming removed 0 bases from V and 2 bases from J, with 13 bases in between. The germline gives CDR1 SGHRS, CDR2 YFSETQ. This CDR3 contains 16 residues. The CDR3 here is CASSLVAAGDTDTQYF. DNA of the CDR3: TGCGCCAGCAGCTTGGTCGCGGCAGGGGACACAGATACGCAGTATTTT. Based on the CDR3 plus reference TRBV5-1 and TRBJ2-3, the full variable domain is KAGVTQTPRYLIKTRGQQVTLSCSPISGHRSVSWYQQTPGQGLQFLFEYFSETQRNKGNFPGRFSGRQFSNSRSEMNVSTLELGDSALYLCASSLVAAGDTDTQYFGPGTRLTVL.

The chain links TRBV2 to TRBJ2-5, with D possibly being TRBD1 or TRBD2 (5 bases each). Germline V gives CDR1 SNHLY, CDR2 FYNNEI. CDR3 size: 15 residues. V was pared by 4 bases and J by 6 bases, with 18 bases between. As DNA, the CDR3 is TGTGCCAGCAGTGTCGGCTGGGGGAAAGGGCAGACCCAGTACTTC. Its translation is CASSVGWGKGQTQYF.